Listed below are T cell receptor beta chains from one sample, sequenced in a study of shared clonotypes between healthy human individuals. TCRdb keeps only in-frame clones here, not all; method: immunoSEQ multiplex PCR. Seen here are 780,000 or so clones, roughly 72% observed once, and the top ten hold about 1.7%. What was sequenced was memory CD4+ T cells sorted from blood. The receptors stem from a woman aged 25 to 45 in good health. CDR3s include the opening cysteine and the closing phenylalanine or tryptophan. Each record gives: clone size, D gene, V gene, J gene, CDR3 DNA, CDR3 protein. D genes are given only for firm matches. Not all rows give a size; the values are once, few, many and, for expanded clones, a class.

>.|TRBD2|TRBV28|TRBJ2-5
TGTGCCAGCAGTTCGGGGGGGGTCCCGTACCAAGAGACCCAGTACTTC
CASSSGGVPYQETQYF
>.|.|TRBV6-1|TRBJ1-4
TGTGCCAGCAGGTTGGGGGCGGCAACTAATGAAAAACTGTTTTTT
CASRLGAATNEKLFF
>.|TRBD1|TRBV2|TRBJ2-1
TGTGCCAGCAGGAAAGACAGGGGCTCCTACAATGAGCAGTTCTTC
CASRKDRGSYNEQFF
>few|TRBD1|TRBV28|TRBJ2-7
TGTGCCAGCAGCCCCCTGGGACAGGGTCCCACCTACGAGCAGTACTTC
CASSPLGQGPTYEQYF
>.|.|TRBV10-3|TRBJ1-2
TGTGCCATCAGTGAGACCCCGACAAGGAACTATGGCTACACCTTC
CAISETPTRNYGYTF
>.|.|TRBV6-5|TRBJ1-5
TGTGCCAGCAGTTACTCGGATATAGGTCAGCCCCAGCATTTT
CASSYSDIGQPQHF
>.|TRBD1|TRBV5-1|TRBJ2-7
TGCGCCAGCAGCCGAGGGGGACAGGGTGGTATGTACGAGCAGTACTTC
CASSRGGQGGMYEQYF
>.|.|TRBV7-2|TRBJ2-3
TGTGCCAGCAGCCCATATACAGATACGCAGTATTTT
CASSPYTDTQYF
>.|TRBD1|TRBV6-1|TRBJ2-7
TGTGCCAGCAGCGACGACAGGGGCTACGAGCAGTACTTC
CASSDDRGYEQYF
>.|.|TRBV2|TRBJ2-5
TGTGCCAGCACGCCAGGGGAGCCGGCCCAGTACTTC
CASTPGEPAQYF
>.|TRBD2|TRBV28|TRBJ2-2
TGTGCCAGCACCAATCGACTCGGGACTAGCGGGACTTTAACCGGGGAGCTGTTTTTT
CASTNRLGTSGTLTGELFF
>.|.|TRBV20-1|TRBJ2-1
TGCAGTGCTAGAGATGAGGAGCAGTTCTTC
CSARDEEQFF
>.|.|TRBV5-1|TRBJ2-1
TGCGCCAGCAGCCCCTCTAATCAAGATAATGAGCAGTTCTTC
CASSPSNQDNEQFF
>.|.|TRBV28|TRBJ1-1
TGTGCCACGTCTCCAGGAGCTTTCTTT
CATSPGAFF
>.|.|TRBV28|TRBJ1-5
TGTGCCAGCAGTAACCGGGTCTCTTCTCTAGGGGATCAGCCCCAGCATTTT
CASSNRVSSLGDQPQHF
>.|.|TRBV28|TRBJ1-5
TGTGCCAGCACCACAACGGATCAGCCCCAGCATTTT
CASTTTDQPQHF
>.|.|TRBV5-4|TRBJ2-7
TGTGCCAGCGGAGTAGTCGACGAGCAGTACTTC
CASGVVDEQYF
>.|.|TRBV5-1|TRBJ1-5
TGCGCCAGCAGCCCAGGTAGTCATAGCAATCAGCCCCAGCATTTT
CASSPGSHSNQPQHF
>.|.|TRBV5-1|TRBJ2-2
TGCGCCAGCAGCCTCGGGACTGTTAACACCGGGGAGCTGTTTTTT
CASSLGTVNTGELFF
>.|.|TRBV29-1|TRBJ1-1
TGCAGCGTCATCAGCCGCGTCACTGAAGCTTTCTTT
CSVISRVTEAFF
>few|.|TRBV4-1|TRBJ1-3
TGCGCCAGCAGCCATGCTCCCGGTGGAAACACCATATATTTT
CASSHAPGGNTIYF
>.|TRBD1|TRBV28|TRBJ2-7
TGTGCCAGCAGTTTAGCCCACTCGACAGGGGTCGAGCAGTACTTC
CASSLAHSTGVEQYF
>.|.|TRBV5-1|TRBJ2-1
TGCGCCAGCAGCTTGGCGGTGGGGGCCTACAATGAGCAGTTCTTC
CASSLAVGAYNEQFF
>.|.|TRBV6-5|TRBJ1-5
TGTGCCAGCAGCCGGACAGAATTCAATCAGCCCCAGCATTTT
CASSRTEFNQPQHF
>.|TRBD1|TRBV28|TRBJ1-5
TGTGCCAGCAGTTTTGAGGGGGCGCGGAATCAGCCCCAGCATTTT
CASSFEGARNQPQHF
>.|.|TRBV28|TRBJ1-5
TGTGCCAGCAGTTTACCAATTAATAGCAATCAGCCCCAGCATTTT
CASSLPINSNQPQHF